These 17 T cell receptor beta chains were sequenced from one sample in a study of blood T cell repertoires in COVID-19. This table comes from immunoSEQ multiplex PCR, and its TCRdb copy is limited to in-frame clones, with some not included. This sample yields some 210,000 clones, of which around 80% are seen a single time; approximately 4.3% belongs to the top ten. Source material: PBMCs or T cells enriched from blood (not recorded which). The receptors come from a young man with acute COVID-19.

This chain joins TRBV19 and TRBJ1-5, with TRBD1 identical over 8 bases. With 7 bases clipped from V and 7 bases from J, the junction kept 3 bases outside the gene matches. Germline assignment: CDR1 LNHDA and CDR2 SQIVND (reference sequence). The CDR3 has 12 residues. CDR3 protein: CASKTGVQPQHF. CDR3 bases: TGTGCCAGTAAGACAGGGGTACAGCCCCAGCATTTT.

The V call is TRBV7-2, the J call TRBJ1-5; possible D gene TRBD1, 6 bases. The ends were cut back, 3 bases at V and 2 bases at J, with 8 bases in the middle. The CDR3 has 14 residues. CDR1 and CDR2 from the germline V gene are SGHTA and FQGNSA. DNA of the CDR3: TGTGCCAGCAGCTTCAGGGGTGGCAATCAGCCCCAGCATTTT. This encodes CASSFRGGNQPQHF.

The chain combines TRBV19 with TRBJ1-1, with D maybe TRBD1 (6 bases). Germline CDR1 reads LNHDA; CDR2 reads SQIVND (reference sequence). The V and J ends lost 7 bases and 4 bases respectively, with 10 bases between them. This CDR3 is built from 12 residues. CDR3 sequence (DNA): TGTGCCAGTAAACAGGGTGGCACTGAAGCTTTCTTT. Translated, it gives CASKQGGTEAFF.

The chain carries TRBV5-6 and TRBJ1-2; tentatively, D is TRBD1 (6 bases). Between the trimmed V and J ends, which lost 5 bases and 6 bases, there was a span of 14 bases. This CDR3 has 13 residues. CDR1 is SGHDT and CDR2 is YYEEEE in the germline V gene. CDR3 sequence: CASSPTGSHGYTF. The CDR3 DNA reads TGTGCCAGCAGTCCAACAGGGTCCCATGGCTACACCTTC.

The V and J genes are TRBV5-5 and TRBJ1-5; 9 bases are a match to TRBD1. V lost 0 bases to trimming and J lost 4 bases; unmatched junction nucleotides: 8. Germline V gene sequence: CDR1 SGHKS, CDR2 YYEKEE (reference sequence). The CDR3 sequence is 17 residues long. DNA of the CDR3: TGTGCCAGCAGCTTGGCGGGGGGGACAGGGATAAATCAGCCCCAGCATTTT. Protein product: CASSLAGGTGINQPQHF.

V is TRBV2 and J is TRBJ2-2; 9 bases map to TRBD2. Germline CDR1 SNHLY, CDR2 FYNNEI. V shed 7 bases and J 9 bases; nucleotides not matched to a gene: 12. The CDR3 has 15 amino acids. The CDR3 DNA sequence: TGTGCCAGCATATCCGGGAGCGGGGGGCTCCGGGAGCTGTTTTTT. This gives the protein CASISGSGGLRELFF.

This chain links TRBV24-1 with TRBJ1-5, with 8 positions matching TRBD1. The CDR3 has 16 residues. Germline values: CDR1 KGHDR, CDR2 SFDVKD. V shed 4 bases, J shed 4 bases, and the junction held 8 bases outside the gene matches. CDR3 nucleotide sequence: TGTGCCACCAGTGACCCCCGGACAGGGCTAAATCAGCCCCAGCATTTT. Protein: CATSDPRTGLNQPQHF.

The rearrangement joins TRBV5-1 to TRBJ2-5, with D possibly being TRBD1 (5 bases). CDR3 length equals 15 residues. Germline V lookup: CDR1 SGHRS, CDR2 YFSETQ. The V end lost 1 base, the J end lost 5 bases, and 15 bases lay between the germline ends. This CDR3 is CASSLYQGISETQYF. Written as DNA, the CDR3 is TGCGCCAGCAGCTTGTATCAGGGAATAAGCGAGACCCAGTACTTC. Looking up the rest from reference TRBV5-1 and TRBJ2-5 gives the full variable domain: KAGVTQTPRYLIKTRGQQVTLSCSPISGHRSVSWYQQTPGQGLQFLFEYFSETQRNKGNFPGRFSGRQFSNSRSEMNVSTLELGDSALYLCASSLYQGISETQYFGPGTRLLVL.

The CDR3 DNA is TGCGCCAGCAGCGCGCTACAGGGTCCCCTTGGCTACACCTTC. Protein: CASSALQGPLGYTF. The V call is TRBV5-1, the J call TRBJ1-2, with a possible D match to TRBD1 (6 bases). V was pared by 4 bases and J by 7 bases, with 17 bases between. This CDR3 has 14 amino acids. Germline assignment: CDR1 SGHRS and CDR2 YFSETQ.

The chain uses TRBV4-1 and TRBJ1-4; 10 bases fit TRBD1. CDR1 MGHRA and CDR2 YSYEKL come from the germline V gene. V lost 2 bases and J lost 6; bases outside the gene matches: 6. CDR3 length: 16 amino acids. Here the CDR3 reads CASSQPDRGQDEKLFF. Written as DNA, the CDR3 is TGCGCCAGCAGCCAACCTGACAGGGGGCAAGATGAAAAACTGTTTTTT.

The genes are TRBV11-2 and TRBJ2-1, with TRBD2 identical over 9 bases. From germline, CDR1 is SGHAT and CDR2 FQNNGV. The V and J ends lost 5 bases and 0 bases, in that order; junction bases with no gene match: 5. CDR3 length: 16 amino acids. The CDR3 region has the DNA TGTGCCAGCAGCATGGGACTAGCTGACTCCTACAATGAGCAGTTCTTC. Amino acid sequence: CASSMGLADSYNEQFF. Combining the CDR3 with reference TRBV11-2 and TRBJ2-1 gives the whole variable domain EAGVAQSPRYKIIEKRQSVAFWCNPISGHATLYWYQQILGQGPKLLIQFQNNGVVDDSQLPKDRFSAERLKGVDSTLKIQPAKLEDSAVYLCASSMGLADSYNEQFFGPGTRLTVL.

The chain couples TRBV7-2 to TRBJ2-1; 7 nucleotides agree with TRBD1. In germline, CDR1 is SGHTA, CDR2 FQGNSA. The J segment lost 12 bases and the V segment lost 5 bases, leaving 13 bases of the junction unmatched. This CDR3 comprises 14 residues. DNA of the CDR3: TGTGCCAGCAGCCCACCGGGACAGTTTTCTAGGCAGTTCTTC. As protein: CASSPPGQFSRQFF.

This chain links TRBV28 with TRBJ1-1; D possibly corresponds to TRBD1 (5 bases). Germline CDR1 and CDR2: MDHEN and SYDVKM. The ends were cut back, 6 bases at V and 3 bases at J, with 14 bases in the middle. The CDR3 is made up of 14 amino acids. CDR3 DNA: TGTGCCAGCAGGCCCCAGGGAGGGGACACTGAAGCTTTCTTT. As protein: CASRPQGGDTEAFF.

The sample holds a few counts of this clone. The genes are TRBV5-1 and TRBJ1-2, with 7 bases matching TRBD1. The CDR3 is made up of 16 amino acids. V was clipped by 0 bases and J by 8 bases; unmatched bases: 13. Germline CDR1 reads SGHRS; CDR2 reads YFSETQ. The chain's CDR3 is CASSLGALTGMGGYTF. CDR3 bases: TGCGCCAGCAGCTTGGGAGCGTTGACAGGGATGGGAGGCTACACCTTC. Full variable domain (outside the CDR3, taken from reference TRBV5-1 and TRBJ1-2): KAGVTQTPRYLIKTRGQQVTLSCSPISGHRSVSWYQQTPGQGLQFLFEYFSETQRNKGNFPGRFSGRQFSNSRSEMNVSTLELGDSALYLCASSLGALTGMGGYTFGSGTRLTVV.

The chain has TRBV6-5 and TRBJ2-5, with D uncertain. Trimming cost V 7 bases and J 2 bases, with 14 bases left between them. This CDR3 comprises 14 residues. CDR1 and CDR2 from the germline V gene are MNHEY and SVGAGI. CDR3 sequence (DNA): TGTGCCAGCAAGGTAACTACCCTACAAGAGACCCAGTACTTC. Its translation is CASKVTTLQETQYF.

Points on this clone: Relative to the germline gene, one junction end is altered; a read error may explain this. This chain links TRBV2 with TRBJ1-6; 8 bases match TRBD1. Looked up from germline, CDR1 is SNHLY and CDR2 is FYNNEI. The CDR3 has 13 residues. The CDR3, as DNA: TGTGCCAGCAGTGAAAGGGTTCAGGGGGCTCTAAACTTT. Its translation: CASSERVQGALNF.

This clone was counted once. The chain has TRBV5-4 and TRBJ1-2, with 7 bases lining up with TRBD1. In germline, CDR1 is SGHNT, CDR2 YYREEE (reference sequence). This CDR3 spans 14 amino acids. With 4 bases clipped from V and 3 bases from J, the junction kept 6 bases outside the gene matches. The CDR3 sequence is CASSKDRSHYGYTF. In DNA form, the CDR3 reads TGTGCCAGCAGCAAGGACAGGTCCCACTATGGCTACACCTTC.